This is a list of T cell receptor beta chains from one sample in a study of shared clonotypes between healthy human individuals. Clones were read by immunoSEQ multiplex PCR, and TCRdb kept only the in-frame ones, dropping some. This table holds 950,000 to 1,100,000 clones, 75% to 85% found once. The sequencing input was memory CD4+ T cells from PBMCs. The receptors originated from a man between 18 and 35 years old in good health. Some clones in this sample may be carry-over from other donors' samples. Each CDR3 is given with its conserved first and last residue. Each record gives: CDR3 protein, CDR3 DNA, clone size, D gene, J gene, V gene. The D gene is left open where the match is weak. Not every row has a clone size; where given, it reads once, few, many or a size class.

cdr3_aa: CASSFSGLYNEQFF; cdr3_nt: TGTGCCAGCAGTTTTAGCGGCTTGTACAATGAGCAGTTCTTC; clone_size: -; d_call: -; j_call: TRBJ2-1; v_call: TRBV27
cdr3_aa: CASSYRRIGYTF; cdr3_nt: TGTGCCAGCAGTTACCGGCGAATCGGCTACACCTTC; clone_size: few; d_call: -; j_call: TRBJ1-2; v_call: TRBV28
cdr3_aa: CASKDRGGVDEQFF; cdr3_nt: TGTGCCAGCAAGGACAGGGGAGGAGTGGATGAGCAGTTCTTC; clone_size: -; d_call: TRBD1; j_call: TRBJ2-1; v_call: TRBV2
cdr3_aa: CASRTTGETQYF; cdr3_nt: TGTGCCAGCAGGACGACAGGAGAGACCCAGTACTTC; clone_size: -; d_call: -; j_call: TRBJ2-5; v_call: TRBV6-6
cdr3_aa: CASSSHGGYTF; cdr3_nt: TGTGCCAGCAGTTCTCATGGCGGCTACACCTTC; clone_size: once; d_call: -; j_call: TRBJ1-2; v_call: TRBV5-6
cdr3_aa: CASRVTGATNEKLFF; cdr3_nt: TGTGCCAGTAGAGTCACAGGGGCAACTAATGAAAAACTGTTTTTT; clone_size: -; d_call: TRBD1; j_call: TRBJ1-4; v_call: TRBV19
cdr3_aa: CASSSASGSLGETQYF; cdr3_nt: TGCGCCAGCAGCTCTGCTAGCGGGAGTCTAGGAGAGACCCAGTACTTC; clone_size: -; d_call: TRBD2; j_call: TRBJ2-5; v_call: TRBV5-1
cdr3_aa: CASSFYGARGTDTQYF; cdr3_nt: TGTGCCAGCAGTTTCTACGGAGCCCGGGGCACAGATACGCAGTATTTT; clone_size: -; d_call: -; j_call: TRBJ2-3; v_call: TRBV27
cdr3_aa: CASSAQMATEAFF; cdr3_nt: TGTGCCAGCAGCGCACAGATGGCCACTGAAGCTTTCTTT; clone_size: -; d_call: -; j_call: TRBJ1-1; v_call: TRBV2
cdr3_aa: CASSDGEGNYGYTF; cdr3_nt: TGTGCCAGCAGTGACGGAGAGGGAAACTATGGCTACACCTTC; clone_size: -; d_call: -; j_call: TRBJ1-2; v_call: TRBV2
cdr3_aa: CASSRTGTSGNPTQYF; cdr3_nt: TGCGCCAGCAGCCGGACCGGGACTAGCGGGAATCCTACGCAGTATTTT; clone_size: -; d_call: TRBD2; j_call: TRBJ2-3; v_call: TRBV4-1
cdr3_aa: CASSRGYMNTEAFF; cdr3_nt: TGTGCCAGCAGCCGCGGTTACATGAACACTGAAGCTTTCTTT; clone_size: -; d_call: -; j_call: TRBJ1-1; v_call: TRBV13
cdr3_aa: CASSLYSGGGQPQHF; cdr3_nt: TGCGCCAGCAGCTTGTATTCGGGGGGCGGTCAGCCCCAGCATTTT; clone_size: -; d_call: -; j_call: TRBJ1-5; v_call: TRBV5-1
cdr3_aa: CASSHEEETQYF; cdr3_nt: TGTGCCAGCAGCCACGAAGAAGAGACCCAGTACTTC; clone_size: -; d_call: -; j_call: TRBJ2-5; v_call: TRBV13
cdr3_aa: CASSQGPLSNQPQHF; cdr3_nt: TGTGCCAGTTCTCAGGGGCCACTGAGCAATCAGCCCCAGCATTTT; clone_size: many; d_call: -; j_call: TRBJ1-5; v_call: TRBV2
cdr3_aa: CASSSTGGSGNTIYF; cdr3_nt: TGTGCCAGCAGCTCGACGGGGGGCTCTGGAAACACCATATATTTT; clone_size: -; d_call: -; j_call: TRBJ1-3; v_call: TRBV5-4
cdr3_aa: CASSSSGLAGMSSYEQYF; cdr3_nt: TGCGCCAGCAGCTCGTCCGGACTAGCGGGAATGAGCTCCTACGAGCAGTACTTC; clone_size: -; d_call: TRBD2; j_call: TRBJ2-7; v_call: TRBV5-1
cdr3_aa: CASSSGTGVIEQYF; cdr3_nt: TGTGCCAGCAGCTCTGGGACAGGGGTTATCGAGCAGTACTTC; clone_size: -; d_call: TRBD1; j_call: TRBJ2-7; v_call: TRBV7-8
cdr3_aa: CASSQEETRGLGTGELFF; cdr3_nt: TGCGCCAGCAGCCAAGAGGAGACCAGGGGGCTAGGCACCGGGGAGCTGTTTTTT; clone_size: -; d_call: TRBD1; j_call: TRBJ2-2; v_call: TRBV4-3
cdr3_aa: CASSLVGSQETQYF; cdr3_nt: TGCGCCAGCAGCTTGGTAGGATCGCAAGAGACCCAGTACTTC; clone_size: -; d_call: -; j_call: TRBJ2-5; v_call: TRBV5-1